The rows below give T cell receptor beta chains drawn from one sample of a study of blood T cell repertoires in COVID-19. The table came from immunoSEQ multiplex PCR; TCRdb's copy has only in-frame clones and leaves some out. This repertoire shows 37,000 or so clones, 88% found once; its top ten account for 12%. The sample taken for sequencing was peripheral blood. All receptors derive from a man aged 55 to 69 with active COVID-19. The CDR3 runs from the conserved cysteine through the conserved F or W. The order of the fields is J gene, D gene, clone size, V gene, CDR3 protein, CDR3 DNA. The D gene is left open where the match is weak. Clone size appears in some rows only: once, few, many, or a class for an expanded clone.

>TRBJ2-7|TRBD1|NA|TRBV6-5
CASSSPGQTYEQYF
TGTGCCAGCAGTTCCCCGGGACAGACCTACGAGCAGTACTTC
>TRBJ1-1|NA|NA|TRBV28
CASSSQAGTVSMNTEAFF
TGTGCCAGCAGTTCTCAAGCCGGGACTGTATCCATGAACACTGAAGCTTTCTTT
>TRBJ1-2|NA|NA|TRBV10-2
CASSESRGGGGYTF
TGCGCCAGCAGTGAGTCTCGCGGTGGTGGTGGCTACACCTTC
>TRBJ2-1|NA|NA|TRBV29-1
CSVVSGVSYNEQFF
TGCAGCGTTGTTAGCGGAGTCTCCTACAATGAGCAGTTCTTC
>TRBJ2-6|TRBD2|NA|TRBV9
CASSVESGRALSGANVLTF
TGTGCCAGCAGCGTAGAAAGCGGGAGGGCCCTCTCTGGGGCCAACGTCCTGACTTTC
>TRBJ2-5|TRBD1|NA|TRBV27
CASSSDRGRIETQYF
TGTGCCAGCAGTTCGGACAGGGGGCGGATAGAGACCCAGTACTTC
>TRBJ2-1|NA|NA|TRBV7-9
CASSFLADEQFF
TGTGCCAGCAGCTTTTTAGCCGATGAGCAGTTCTTC
>TRBJ1-2|NA|NA|TRBV10-3
CAISYDSYGYTF
TGTGCCATCAGTTATGACAGCTATGGCTACACCTTC
>TRBJ1-5|NA|NA|TRBV29-1
CSVEDRGGDQPQHF
TGCAGCGTTGAAGATCGGGGTGGGGATCAGCCCCAGCATTTT
>TRBJ2-7|TRBD2|NA|TRBV9
CASSVSGGDYEQYF
TGTGCCAGCAGCGTATCTGGGGGGGACTACGAGCAGTACTTC
>TRBJ2-1|TRBD2|NA|TRBV3-1/TRBV3-2
CASSQDFRSGLDNEQFF
TGTGCCAGCAGCCAAGATTTCCGTAGCGGGCTTGACAATGAGCAGTTCTTC
>TRBJ2-3|NA|NA|TRBV2
CASSMRVGTDTQYF
TGTGCCAGCAGTATGCGGGTCGGCACAGATACGCAGTATTTT
>TRBJ1-1|NA|NA|TRBV23-1
CASRTDIVGNTEAFF
TGCGCCAGCCGAACGGACATCGTTGGGAACACTGAAGCTTTCTTT
>TRBJ2-7|NA|NA|TRBV4-1
CASSQDEPSHRVGSYEQYF
TGCGCCAGCAGCCAGGATGAACCAAGCCACAGGGTCGGGTCCTACGAGCAGTACTTC
>TRBJ1-4|NA|NA|TRBV4-3
CASSQSRRTNEKLFF
TGCGCCAGCAGCCAATCTCGCCGGACTAATGAAAAACTGTTTTTT
>TRBJ2-1|TRBD2|NA|TRBV7-9
CASSLAGGRNEQFF
TGTGCCAGCAGTCTAGCGGGAGGGCGTAATGAGCAGTTCTTC
>TRBJ1-3|TRBD1|NA|TRBV10-1
CASSPGTGAGNTIYF
TGCGCCAGCAGCCCCGGGACAGGGGCTGGAAACACCATATATTTT
>TRBJ2-7|NA|few|TRBV20-1
CSARATYEQYF
TGCAGTGCCCGAGCGACCTACGAGCAGTACTTC
>TRBJ2-3|TRBD1|NA|TRBV4-1
CASSFRDSSSTDTQYF
TGCGCCAGCAGCTTCCGGGACAGCTCTAGCACAGATACGCAGTATTTT
>TRBJ2-7|TRBD2|NA|TRBV9
CASSVGTGGSYEQYF
TGTGCCAGCAGCGTAGGAACGGGAGGGTCCTACGAGCAGTACTTC
>TRBJ2-7|TRBD1|NA|TRBV6-1
CASSEVGQGVDEQYF
TGTGCCAGCAGTGAAGTTGGACAGGGTGTCGACGAGCAGTACTTC
>TRBJ2-1|TRBD2|NA|TRBV7-2
CASSLLAGNYNEQFF
TGTGCCAGCAGCTTACTAGCGGGCAACTACAATGAGCAGTTCTTC
>TRBJ2-1|NA|NA|TRBV29-1
CSVGGDWQFF
TGCAGCGTAGGCGGGGACTGGCAGTTCTTC
>TRBJ2-5|TRBD1|few|TRBV7-7
CASSPPGQGVETQYF
TGTGCTAGCAGTCCACCGGGACAGGGGGTAGAGACCCAGTACTTC
>TRBJ2-3|TRBD2|NA|TRBV5-1
CASSLSGSRGDTQYF
TGCGCCAGCAGCCTTAGCGGGAGTAGGGGAGATACGCAGTATTTT
>TRBJ2-3|NA|NA|TRBV4-3
CASSQDPGVTIGDTQYF
TGCGCCAGCAGCCAAGATCCGGGAGTAACTATAGGAGATACGCAGTATTTT
>TRBJ2-7|TRBD1|NA|TRBV5-1
CASTAAPGQKTYEQYF
TGCGCCAGCACTGCAGCCCCGGGACAGAAAACCTACGAGCAGTACTTC
>TRBJ1-2|TRBD1|NA|TRBV30
CAWTRQGGGYGYTF
TGTGCCTGGACCCGACAGGGGGGGGGCTATGGCTACACCTTC
>TRBJ2-3|NA|NA|TRBV9
CASSVVRPTVLPTQYF
TGTGCCAGCAGCGTAGTTCGCCCTACAGTGCTCCCTACGCAGTATTTT
>TRBJ1-1|NA|NA|TRBV14
CASSTGTGRAFF
TGTGCCAGCAGCACGGGGACCGGGAGAGCTTTCTTT
>TRBJ1-3|TRBD1|NA|TRBV30
CAWSVPGQTSGNTIYF
TGTGCCTGGAGTGTACCGGGACAGACCTCTGGAAACACCATATATTTT
>TRBJ2-1|NA|NA|TRBV5-4
CASFSGNSYNEQFF
TGTGCCAGTTTTTCGGGGAACTCCTACAATGAGCAGTTCTTC
>TRBJ1-1|NA|once|TRBV11-2
CASSYAVNTEAFF
TGTGCCAGCAGCTACGCGGTGAACACTGAAGCTTTCTTT
>TRBJ2-5|NA|NA|TRBV9
CASSPPHGQETQYF
TGTGCCAGCAGCCCCCCCCACGGGCAAGAGACCCAGTACTTC
>TRBJ2-5|NA|NA|TRBV10-2
CASSLTLTRGQQETQYF
TGCGCCAGCAGCCTGACTCTAACTAGAGGACAGCAAGAGACCCAGTACTTC
>TRBJ2-7|TRBD1|NA|TRBV27
CASSSQGGWYEQYF
TGTGCCAGCAGTTCTCAAGGGGGCTGGTACGAGCAGTACTTC
>TRBJ1-1|NA|NA|TRBV18
CASSPPGDTEAFF
TGTGCCAGCTCACCACCAGGGGACACTGAAGCTTTCTTT
>TRBJ2-7|NA|NA|TRBV2
CASRRRGTSDEQYF
TGTGCCAGCAGACGACGGGGGACGAGCGACGAGCAGTACTTC
>TRBJ2-3|NA|once|TRBV7-9
CAPGQGPDTQYF
TGTGCTCCGGGTCAGGGTCCAGATACGCAGTATTTT
>TRBJ2-2|NA|few|TRBV4-3
CASSQGQRSRGTGELFF
TGCGCCAGCAGCCAAGGTCAGAGGAGTCGAGGGACCGGGGAGCTGTTTTTT
>TRBJ2-5|NA|NA|TRBV27
CASSLFSLGGRGRETQYF
TGTGCCAGCAGTTTATTTTCTTTGGGCGGTAGGGGAAGGGAGACCCAGTACTTC